These T cell receptor beta chains were read from a single sample in a study of shared clonotypes between healthy human individuals. Sequencing was performed with immunoSEQ multiplex PCR; in TCRdb, only in-frame clones are kept and a portion is missing. This sample has over a million clones; roughly 96% occur once, and the top ten carry over 1%. Sequencing was done on a sample of naive CD4+ T cells sorted from blood. Receptors originate from a man aged 25 to 40 in good health. Each CDR3 is given with its conserved first and last residue. D genes are given only for firm matches. Clone size appears in some rows only: once, few, many, or a class for an expanded clone.

NA,TRBD1,TRBV4-3,TRBJ2-7,CASSQDSRGQGEYF,TGCGCCAGCAGCCAAGATTCAAGGGGACAGGGGGAGTACTTC
NA,TRBD2,TRBV4-1,TRBJ2-2,CASSQAERERAGELFF,TGCGCCAGCAGCCAAGCCGAGCGGGAGAGAGCCGGGGAGCTGTTTTTT
NA,TRBD1,TRBV6-5,TRBJ2-5,CASSSLTGGLETQYF,TGTGCCAGCAGTTCTTTGACAGGGGGCTTGGAGACCCAGTACTTC
NA,TRBD1,TRBV6-5,TRBJ1-4,CASSNGQGEKLFF,TGTGCCAGCAGTAACGGACAGGGTGAAAAACTGTTTTTT
NA,NA,TRBV19,TRBJ1-5,CASTTYGFGNQPQHF,TGTGCCAGTACGACTTACGGGTTCGGGAATCAGCCCCAGCATTTT
NA,TRBD2,TRBV27,TRBJ2-5,CASSLREGRQETQYF,TGTGCCAGCAGTTTGCGGGAGGGGAGGCAAGAGACCCAGTACTTC
NA,NA,TRBV6-5,TRBJ2-6,CASGESGANVLTF,TGTGCCAGCGGGGAGTCTGGGGCCAACGTCCTGACTTTC
NA,NA,TRBV5-1,TRBJ2-2,CASGITGELFF,TGCGCCAGCGGCATCACCGGGGAGCTGTTTTTT
few,NA,TRBV20-1,TRBJ2-3,CSARRTDTQYF,TGCAGTGCTAGAAGGACAGATACGCAGTATTTT
NA,TRBD2,TRBV9,TRBJ2-5,CASSTGLAGGETQYF,TGTGCCAGCAGCACCGGACTAGCGGGAGGTGAGACCCAGTACTTC
NA,NA,TRBV14,TRBJ2-2,CASSRALNTGELFF,TGTGCCAGCAGCCGGGCGTTGAACACCGGGGAGCTGTTTTTT
NA,NA,TRBV6-5,TRBJ1-5,CASSYSRISNQPQHF,TGTGCCAGCAGTTACTCCCGGATTAGCAATCAGCCCCAGCATTTT
NA,TRBD2,TRBV28,TRBJ2-7,CASSRPGLVAHEQYF,TGTGCCAGCAGCCGACCGGGACTAGTCGCTCACGAGCAGTACTTC
NA,TRBD2,TRBV7-2,TRBJ2-1,CASSLNLGLAGAYNEQFF,TGTGCCAGCAGTCTTAACTTAGGACTAGCGGGAGCTTACAATGAGCAGTTCTTC
NA,NA,TRBV5-8,TRBJ1-1,CASSFYLGSEETEAFF,TGTGCCAGCAGCTTCTATTTGGGTTCTGAAGAGACTGAAGCTTTCTTT
NA,TRBD2,TRBV7-2,TRBJ2-7,CASSYRLATAGEQYF,TGTGCCAGCAGCTATCGACTAGCGACTGCGGGGGAGCAGTACTTC
once,TRBD2,TRBV9,TRBJ2-3,CASSVRGLAGATQYF,TGTGCCAGCAGCGTACGAGGACTAGCGGGAGCTACGCAGTATTTT
NA,NA,TRBV9,TRBJ2-2,CASSEGISGTNTGELFF,TGTGCCAGCAGCGAGGGGATTAGCGGCACGAACACCGGGGAGCTGTTTTTT
NA,NA,TRBV7-9,TRBJ1-4,CASNGDGGGKLFF,TGTGCCAGCAATGGGGACGGTGGGGGCAAACTGTTTTTT
NA,NA,TRBV10-1,TRBJ2-3,CASSGATSTDTQYF,TGCGCCAGCAGTGGGGCCACGAGTACAGATACGCAGTATTTT